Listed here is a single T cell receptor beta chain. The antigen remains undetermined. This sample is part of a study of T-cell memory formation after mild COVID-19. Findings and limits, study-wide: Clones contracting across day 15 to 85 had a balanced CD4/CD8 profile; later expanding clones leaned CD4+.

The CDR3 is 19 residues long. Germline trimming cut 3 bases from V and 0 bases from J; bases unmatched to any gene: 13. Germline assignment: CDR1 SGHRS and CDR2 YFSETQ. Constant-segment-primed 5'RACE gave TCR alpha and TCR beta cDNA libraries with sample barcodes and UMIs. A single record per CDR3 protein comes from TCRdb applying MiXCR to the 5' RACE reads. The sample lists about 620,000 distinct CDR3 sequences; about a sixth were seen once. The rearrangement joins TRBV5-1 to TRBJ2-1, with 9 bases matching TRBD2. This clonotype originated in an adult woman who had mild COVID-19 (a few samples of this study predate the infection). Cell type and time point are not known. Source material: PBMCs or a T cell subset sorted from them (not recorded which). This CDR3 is CASSSRGGGAPSSYNEQFF. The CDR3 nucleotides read TGCGCCAGCAGCTCCCGGGGCGGGGGGGCCCCAAGCTCCTACAATGAGCAGTTCTTC.